One sample yielded the 32 T cell receptor beta chains listed below, sequenced in a study of control samples from healthy donors and cancer patients. TCRdb's copy holds only in-frame clones and misses some; the assay was immunoSEQ multiplex PCR. This sample yields 130,000 or so clones, of which about 90% are seen a single time; about 2.7% belongs to the top ten. The sample consisted of blood. These receptors were obtained from a man aged 55 to 70 in good health.

V is TRBV7-9 and J is TRBJ2-3; TRBD2 matches 7 bases. With 11 bases clipped from V and 3 bases from J, the junction kept 17 bases outside the gene matches. CDR3 size: 16 residues. Germline V gene sequence: CDR1 SEHNR, CDR2 FQNEAQ (reference sequence). CDR3 sequence: CASQDPSSGVTDTQYF. CDR3 nucleotides: TGTGCCTCCCAGGACCCCTCCAGCGGGGTAACAGATACGCAGTATTTT.

The chain recombines TRBV20-1 with TRBJ2-3; the D is unclear. Trimming removed 3 bases from V and 6 bases from J, with 10 bases in between. The CDR3 consists of 12 residues. Germline V CDR1 and CDR2: DFQATT, SNEGSKA (reference sequence). DNA for the CDR3: TGCAGTGCTAGTGGAACGGTTGATACGCAGTATTTT. This translates into CSASGTVDTQYF.

The chain carries TRBV6-6 and TRBJ1-1; D call uncertain. The CDR3 is 15 amino acids. Germline V gives CDR1 MNHNY, CDR2 SVGAGI (reference sequence). With 7 bases removed from V and 2 bases from J, the gap between germline ends came to 17 bases. The CDR3 DNA is TGTGCCAGCACCCGGTTCTGGGGAGCCAACACTGAAGCTTTCTTT. This sequence encodes CASTRFWGANTEAFF.

The chain recombines TRBV5-1 with TRBJ1-1; no clear D. Trimming removed 3 bases from V and 11 bases from J, with 17 bases in between. From germline, CDR1 is SGHRS and CDR2 YFSETQ. The CDR3 runs to 13 residues. The CDR3 loop reads CASSSEPTLPAFF. The CDR3 nucleotides read TGCGCCAGCAGCTCTGAACCTACTCTGCCGGCTTTCTTT.

V usage is TRBV2 and J usage is TRBJ1-5; no clear D gene. There are 13 residues in the CDR3. The germline V gene encodes CDR1 SNHLY and CDR2 FYNNEI. V lost 3 bases to trimming and J lost 7 bases, with 10 bases between them. The CDR3 bases are TGTGCCAGCAGTGAGGAGAGAAGACAGCCCCAGCATTTT. Protein sequence: CASSEERRQPQHF.

The chain combines TRBV2 with TRBJ1-5, with 10 bases aligning to TRBD1. The CDR3 length is 15 residues. Trimming removed 6 bases from V and 4 bases from J; junction bases left unmatched: 6. Germline values: CDR1 SNHLY, CDR2 FYNNEI. The CDR3 nucleotides read TGTGCCAGCAGCTCGCGGACAGGGGGTAATCAGCCCCAGCATTTT. This codes for CASSSRTGGNQPQHF.

In DNA form, the CDR3 reads TGCGCCAGCAGCTCTGGAGCTCTCCCCTACAATGAGCAGTTCTTC. Protein: CASSSGALPYNEQFF. The rearrangement links TRBV5-1 to TRBJ2-1; D is ambiguous. The CDR3 runs 15 residues. The V gene's germline CDR1 is SGHRS and CDR2 YFSETQ. The V gene lost 3 bases and the J gene lost 2 bases, with 12 bases spanning the gap.

CDR3 in amino acids: CASSPPQGSSGNTIYF. The CDR3 coding sequence is TGTGCCAGCTCACCACCGCAGGGTAGCTCTGGAAACACCATATATTTT. This chain links TRBV18 with TRBJ1-3; D perhaps matches TRBD1 (5 bases). Germline CDR1 is KGHSH and CDR2 is LQKENI. Trimming shortened V by 0 bases and J by 0 bases, and 9 bases separated the two germline ends. This CDR3 region has 16 residues.

The chain has TRBV19 and TRBJ1-2, with D possibly being TRBD1 (5 bases). Trimming shortened V by 1 base and J by 9 bases, and 9 bases separated the two germline ends. From germline, CDR1 is LNHDA and CDR2 SQIVND (reference sequence). CDR3 length: 12 residues. CDR3 in DNA: TGTGCCAGTAGTATAGTGGGGACGCGCTACACCTTC. Its protein is CASSIVGTRYTF.

The chain uses TRBV20-1 and TRBJ1-1; D is possibly TRBD1 (5 bases). CDR3 length equals 11 residues. V lost 6 bases, J lost 7 bases, and 12 bases lay in between. Germline V gene sequence: CDR1 DFQATT, CDR2 SNEGSKA (reference sequence). The CDR3 loop is CSASARGEAFF. The CDR3 DNA follows: TGCAGTGCCTCAGCGAGGGGTGAAGCTTTCTTT.

The chain recombines TRBV5-1 with TRBJ1-1; no clear D. Between the trimmed V and J ends, which lost 0 bases and 0 bases, there was a span of 12 bases. The CDR3 runs 16 residues. Germline V CDR1 and CDR2: SGHRS, YFSETQ. The chain's CDR3 is CASSLVNSFLNTEAFF. The CDR3 nucleotides are TGCGCCAGCAGCTTGGTCAACAGCTTTTTGAACACTGAAGCTTTCTTT.

The rearrangement joins TRBV7-2 to TRBJ1-2, with TRBD1 matching 9 bases. Trimming removed 5 bases from V and 8 bases from J; junction bases left unmatched: 9. This CDR3 comprises 14 residues. Germline V gene lookup returns CDR1 SGHTA and CDR2 FQGNSA. In nucleotides, the CDR3 is TGTGCCAGCAGCGGGTACGGACAGGGGTTCGGCTACACCTTC. Its protein product is CASSGYGQGFGYTF.

This clone was observed a few times. This chain connects TRBV23-1 to TRBJ2-4, with D possibly called TRBD1 or TRBD2 (5 bases each). TRBV23-1 is recorded as an ORF, its role being uncertain. V lost 7 bases and J 10 bases, leaving 26 bases between the germline ends. The CDR3 length is 16 residues. Here the CDR3 DNA reads TGCGCCAGCAACCCCGGGACCCTCCGGAAAAGGGATATTCAGTACTTC. It yields the protein CASNPGTLRKRDIQYF.

The V call is TRBV5-4, the J call TRBJ2-1; a possible D gene is TRBD1 (6 bases). V shed 3 bases and J shed 1 base, with 17 bases lying between them. This CDR3 contains 17 residues. The germline gives CDR1 SGHNT, CDR2 YYREEE (reference sequence). The CDR3 region has the DNA TGTGCCAGCAGCTGGGGGCAGGTGACTGGGTCCTACAATGAGCAGTTCTTC. As protein: CASSWGQVTGSYNEQFF.

V is TRBV6-6 and J is TRBJ1-6; D gene unclear. The V and J ends lost 8 bases and 5 bases respectively, with 7 bases between them. CDR1 and CDR2 (germline): MNHNY, SVGAGI (reference sequence). The CDR3 has 12 residues. In nucleotides, the CDR3 is TGTGCCAGCGCCCTCCATAATTCACCCCTCCACTTT. Amino acids: CASALHNSPLHF.

The chain links TRBV28 to TRBJ1-4; possibly TRBD1 for D (6 bases). V was clipped by 6 bases and J by 7 bases, with 18 bases between them. Looked up from germline, CDR1 is MDHEN and CDR2 is SYDVKM. This CDR3 spans 15 amino acids. The CDR3 DNA follows: TGTGCCAGCAGAAAACATGGACAGTCGATTGAAAAACTGTTTTTT. Protein sequence: CASRKHGQSIEKLFF.

The chain couples TRBV11-2 to TRBJ1-2, with unresolved D. In germline, CDR1 is SGHAT, CDR2 FQNNGV. CDR3 length: 13 residues. V lost 5 bases, J lost 4 bases, and 11 bases lay in between. The CDR3 loop reads CASSPGLSYGYTF. The CDR3 DNA follows: TGTGCCAGCAGCCCCGGACTCTCCTATGGCTACACCTTC.

The chain carries TRBV3-1 (or the pseudogene TRBV3-2) and TRBJ2-1; no clear D. The CDR3 spans 12 residues. Trimming took off 2 bases at V and 11 bases at J, with 10 bases between the two ends. CDR1 and CDR2 from the germline V gene are LGHDT and YNNKEL (reference sequence). The CDR3 DNA reads TGTGCCAGCAGCCAAATAGAGAGCCAGCAGTTCTTC. Translated, it gives CASSQIESQQFF.

The V call is TRBV28, the J call TRBJ2-5; 10 positions match TRBD2. The germline V gene has CDR1 MDHEN and CDR2 SYDVKM. This CDR3 is 16 amino acids long. The J segment lost 0 bases and the V segment lost 2 bases, leaving 3 bases of the junction unmatched. The CDR3 protein is CASSLNSGGNQETQYF. For the CDR3, the DNA is TGTGCCAGCAGTTTAAATAGCGGGGGGAACCAAGAGACCCAGTACTTC.

V usage is TRBV24-1 and J usage is TRBJ2-5; 10 positions match TRBD1. V was clipped by 4 bases and J by 9 bases; unmatched bases: 10. The CDR3 totals 15 residues. CDR1 KGHDR and CDR2 SFDVKD come from the germline V gene. The CDR3, as DNA: TGTGCCACCAGTGAGGGACAGGGGAACCGAGGGGCCCAGTACTTC. It specifies CATSEGQGNRGAQYF.

The rearrangement links TRBV28 to TRBJ2-7; D possibly matches TRBD1 or TRBD2 (10 bases each). CDR1 MDHEN and CDR2 SYDVKM come from the germline V gene. The CDR3 loop spans 18 amino acids. V was clipped by 8 bases and J by 3 bases, with 29 bases between them. The CDR3 nucleotides read TGTGCCAGCGGAACGGGACAGGGGTGGACTAGCGGATACTACGAGCAGTACTTC. It codes for CASGTGQGWTSGYYEQYF.

To note about this clone: The same CDR3 can be traced to other DNA sequences in this sample. This chain links TRBV5-4 with TRBJ2-3; D is uncertain. The CDR3 sequence is 12 residues long. Germline lookup yields CDR1 SGHNT and CDR2 YYREEE (reference sequence). The V end lost 4 bases, the J end lost 5 bases, and 8 bases lay between the germline ends. The CDR3 region is CASSGVGDTQYF. CDR3 nucleotides: TGTGCCAGCAGCGGGGTTGGAGATACGCAGTATTTT.

The chain uses TRBV28 and TRBJ1-4; 8 bases align to TRBD1. Germline V CDR1 and CDR2: MDHEN, SYDVKM. CDR3 length: 15 amino acids. The trim removed 5 bases at V and 8 bases at J, leaving 10 bases unmatched. Written as DNA, the CDR3 is TGTGCCAGCAGTCCTCGGACAGGGAAAGGCGAAAAACTGTTTTTT. It specifies CASSPRTGKGEKLFF.

The chain carries TRBV4-1 and TRBJ2-2, with 11 bases fitting TRBD2. CDR1 and CDR2 (germline): MGHRA, YSYEKL. The trim removed 0 bases at V and 0 bases at J, leaving 6 bases unmatched. CDR3 length: 19 residues. CDR3 coding DNA: TGCGCCAGCAGCCAAGATCAGCCTAGCGGGGGGACGAACACCGGGGAGCTGTTTTTT. It encodes CASSQDQPSGGTNTGELFF.

CDR3 region: CASSLGTGNPYEQYF. The CDR3 DNA is TGTGCCAGCAGTTTGGGGACAGGGAACCCCTACGAGCAGTACTTC. This rearrangement joins TRBV28 to TRBJ2-7; 9 nucleotides match TRBD1. Trimming cost V 3 bases and J 2 bases; bases outside gene matches: 5. Germline V gene lookup returns CDR1 MDHEN and CDR2 SYDVKM. This CDR3 region has 15 residues.

The chain has TRBV6-6 and TRBJ1-6; 7 bases line up with TRBD1. V shed 2 bases and J 4 bases; nucleotides not matched to a gene: 2. This CDR3 contains 15 residues. CDR1 and CDR2 (germline): MNHNY, SVGAGI (reference sequence). The CDR3 protein is CASSYGRGYNSPLHF. The CDR3 DNA sequence: TGTGCCAGCAGTTACGGCAGGGGGTATAATTCACCCCTCCACTTT.

The rearrangement links TRBV2 to TRBJ2-7; TRBD1 agrees at 7 bases. Trimming cost V 4 bases and J 0 bases; bases outside gene matches: 6. Germline V gives CDR1 SNHLY, CDR2 FYNNEI. The CDR3 sequence is 15 residues long. DNA of the CDR3: TGTGCCAGCAGTGGTGGGACAGAGAGCTCCTACGAGCAGTACTTC. Amino acid sequence: CASSGGTESSYEQYF.

V and J are TRBV19 and TRBJ2-3, with 15 bases aligning to TRBD2. The CDR3 is 17 residues long. V shed 9 bases, J shed 1 base, and the junction held 8 bases outside the gene matches. Germline V lookup: CDR1 LNHDA, CDR2 SQIVND (reference sequence). The CDR3: CASNPGLAGGGTDTQYF. As DNA, the CDR3 is TGTGCCAGCAATCCGGGACTAGCGGGGGGAGGCACAGATACGCAGTATTTT.

The chain links TRBV3-1 (or the pseudogene TRBV3-2) to TRBJ2-1; 7 bases align to TRBD1. The CDR3 contains 23 residues. Losses at the gene ends were 4 bases for V and 3 bases for J; bases not matched to a gene: 30. CDR1 and CDR2 from the germline V gene are LGHDT and YNNKEL (reference sequence). CDR3 sequence (DNA): TGTGCCAGCAGCCTAAGATACTTTGGAAGGACAGGTTGCCATTCGGGTGACTACAATGAGCAGTTCTTC. Translation: CASSLRYFGRTGCHSGDYNEQFF.

This chain links TRBV27 with TRBJ2-1; D is uncertain. The CDR3 is made up of 16 amino acids. With 1 base removed from V and 0 bases from J, the gap between germline ends came to 10 bases. Germline V CDR1 and CDR2: MNHEY, SMNVEV (reference sequence). In DNA form, the CDR3 reads TGTGCCAGCAGTTTATATTACACCCCCTCCTACAATGAGCAGTTCTTC. Translated, it gives CASSLYYTPSYNEQFF.

V gene TRBV5-4 combines with J gene TRBJ1-2, with D unresolved. From germline, CDR1 is SGHNT and CDR2 YYREEE (reference sequence). The ends were cut back, 2 bases at V and 4 bases at J, with 18 bases in the middle. The CDR3 length is 16 residues. The CDR3 DNA sequence: TGTGCCAGCAGCTTTGGTGCGGAGATATACGTCTATGGCTACACCTTC. Amino acid sequence: CASSFGAEIYVYGYTF.

The table lists this clone with a few counts. The chain couples TRBV29-1 to TRBJ1-3, with D hard to call. The CDR3 loop spans 13 amino acids. Germline V gene data show CDR1 as SQVTM and CDR2 as ANQGSEA. V was trimmed by 4 bases and J by 0 bases, leaving 7 bases between them. Here the CDR3 reads CSVGLDSGNTIYF. The CDR3 coding sequence is TGCAGCGTTGGTTTGGACTCTGGAAACACCATATATTTT.